What follows are 18 T cell receptor beta chains derived from one specimen sequenced in a study of regulatory dendritic cells for organ transplantation. The antigens these receptors bind are not known. Allogeneic regulatory or mature dendritic cells were co-cultured for more than 4 days with CFSE-labeled sorted T cells at 1:10. The repertoire was sequenced with immunoSEQ multiplex PCR; TCRdb's copy has only in-frame clones and lacks some. This table has more than 15,000 clones, under 80% appearing once. Input material: memory CD4+ T cells from blood cultured with regulatory dendritic cells. Subset noted: CD45RO+ memory T cells. These receptors originate from a human donor in good health.

This clone was picked up a small number of times. The chain combines TRBV6-5 with TRBJ1-5, with D perhaps TRBD1 (5 bases). The CDR3 covers 14 residues. V was cut by 6 bases and J by 7 bases, with 16 bases left in between. Germline V gene sequence: CDR1 MNHEY, CDR2 SVGAGI. CDR3 DNA sequence: TGTGCCAGCAGCCCCTCCAGGGTCAACCAGCCCCAGCATTTT. Translation gives CASSPSRVNQPQHF.

The count of this clone is one. In DNA, the CDR3 is TGTGCCAGCAGTGAATATAGGTTTGACACCATATATTTT. It specifies CASSEYRFDTIYF. This sequence joins TRBV6-1 and TRBJ1-3, with D hard to call. V lost 2 bases to trimming and J lost 8 bases, with 10 bases between them. The CDR3 has 13 residues. Germline V CDR1 and CDR2: MNHNS, SASEGT.

V and J are TRBV20-1 and TRBJ1-2; unclear D gene. In germline, CDR1 is DFQATT, CDR2 SNEGSKA (reference sequence). V shed 4 bases and J shed 1 base, with 4 bases lying between them. The CDR3 sequence is 11 residues long. CDR3 in amino acids: CSATGNYGYTF. The CDR3 DNA sequence: TGCAGTGCTACCGGTAACTATGGCTACACCTTC.

The CDR3 loop is CASSKWDTGELFF. As DNA, the CDR3 is TGTGCCAGTAGTAAATGGGACACCGGGGAGCTGTTTTTT. The chain is built from TRBV19 and TRBJ2-2, with D hard to call. Trimming stripped 4 bases from V and 3 bases from J, with 6 bases between. This CDR3 has 13 amino acids. CDR1 and CDR2 (germline): LNHDA, SQIVND (reference sequence).

The chain links TRBV21-1 to TRBJ1-2. TRBV21-1 is shown as a pseudogene. The CDR3 loop spans 14 amino acids. CDR3 region: CASGLRKRVYGYTF. Here the CDR3 DNA reads TGTGCCAGCGGGCTTCGTAAGAGGGTCTATGGCTACACCTTC.

The CDR3 region is CASSYSGTGFYEQYF. CDR3 coding DNA: TGTGCCAGCAGTTATTCCGGGACAGGATTCTACGAGCAGTACTTC. The chain is built from TRBV6-6 and TRBJ2-7; 8 bases match TRBD1. V lost 3 bases and J lost 3; bases outside the gene matches: 7. Germline CDR1 reads MNHNY; CDR2 reads SVGAGI (reference sequence). The CDR3 consists of 15 residues.

This chain joins TRBV7-2 and TRBJ2-3; 7 bases are shared with TRBD2. Per the germline V gene, CDR1 is SGHTA and CDR2 is FQGNSA. The junction had 8 bases not matched to a gene; V was cut back by 5 bases and J by 0 bases. The CDR3 contains 16 residues. The CDR3 DNA is TGTGCCAGCAGCCTAACCAGCGGGATTAGCACAGATACGCAGTATTTT. This gives the protein CASSLTSGISTDTQYF.

This chain links TRBV5-3 with TRBJ2-3; possibly TRBD1 for D (5 bases). TRBV5-3 is an ORF, with its function uncertain. The CDR3 is 12 amino acids. Trimming took off 4 bases at V and 6 bases at J, with 9 bases between the two ends. CDR3 protein: CARSANRDTQYF. CDR3 sequence (DNA): TGTGCCAGAAGCGCTAACAGGGATACGCAGTATTTT.

This chain joins TRBV28 and TRBJ2-6; perhaps D is TRBD1 or TRBD2 (5 bases each). From germline, CDR1 is MDHEN and CDR2 SYDVKM. CDR3 size: 15 residues. V lost 8 bases to trimming and J lost 0 bases, with 11 bases between them. CDR3 loop: CASGTFSSGANVLTF. As DNA, the CDR3 is TGTGCCAGCGGGACCTTCAGCTCTGGGGCCAACGTCCTGACTTTC.

The chain couples TRBV11-2 to TRBJ2-1; possible D gene TRBD2, 6 bases. Germline assignment: CDR1 SGHAT and CDR2 FQNNGV. This CDR3 spans 17 amino acids. V was cut by 4 bases and J by 0 bases, with 16 bases left in between. The CDR3, as DNA: TGTGCCAGCAGCTCGCCGCGGGGACGGGGCTCCTACAATGAGCAGTTCTTC. Amino acid sequence: CASSSPRGRGSYNEQFF.

The chain combines TRBV7-2 with TRBJ2-1, with no clear D. V lost 2 bases and J 5 bases, leaving 7 bases between the germline ends. The CDR3 sequence is 13 residues long. Germline V CDR1 and CDR2: SGHTA, FQGNSA. The DNA of the CDR3 is TGTGCCAGCAGCTTATACTCGGACAATGAGCAGTTCTTC. The encoded protein is CASSLYSDNEQFF.

This chain uses TRBV6-1 with TRBJ1-2; 8 bases are shared with TRBD1. Germline CDR1 reads MNHNS; CDR2 reads SASEGT. The CDR3 consists of 15 residues. With 2 bases clipped from V and 8 bases from J, the junction kept 10 bases outside the gene matches. The CDR3: CASSEPGQAMRGYTF. In nucleotides, the CDR3 is TGTGCCAGCAGTGAACCGGGACAGGCGATGAGGGGCTACACCTTC.

The chain links TRBV19 to TRBJ1-6; 7 bases map to TRBD1. The germline CDR1 and CDR2 sequences are LNHDA and SQIVND (reference sequence). Unmatched junction bases numbered 13, after V lost 7 bases and J lost 4 bases. The CDR3 loop spans 17 amino acids. This CDR3 reads CASNKPTGDGYNSPLHF. The CDR3 coding sequence is TGTGCCAGTAATAAACCTACAGGGGACGGATATAATTCACCCCTCCACTTT. Drawing the rest from reference TRBV19 and TRBJ1-6, the complete variable domain is DGGITQSPKYLFRKEGQNVTLSCEQNLNHDAMYWYRQDPGQGLRLIYYSQIVNDFQKGDIAEGYSVSREKKESFPLTVTSAQKNPTAFYLCASNKPTGDGYNSPLHFGNGTRLTVT.

A single count supports this clone. V gene TRBV28 combines with J gene TRBJ2-1; 9 nucleotides align to TRBD2. Unmatched junction bases numbered 12, after V lost 7 bases and J lost 8 bases. CDR3 size: 15 residues. Germline lookup yields CDR1 MDHEN and CDR2 SYDVKM. Here the CDR3 reads CASTPLSSGSDEQFF. In DNA, the CDR3 is TGTGCCAGCACCCCCCTGAGTAGCGGGAGCGATGAGCAGTTCTTC.

The chain couples TRBV19 to TRBJ2-7; weak D call: TRBD1 (8 bases). This CDR3 spans 14 amino acids. Trimming left V 6 bases short and J 3 bases short, with 15 bases between. The germline V gene encodes CDR1 LNHDA and CDR2 SQIVND (reference sequence). The CDR3 DNA reads as TGTGCCAGTAGGAAAACAGGGGGGGACTACGAGCAGTACTTC. Translated: CASRKTGGDYEQYF.

The rearrangement uses TRBV30 and TRBJ1-2; TRBD1 agrees at 7 bases. Per the germline V gene, CDR1 is GTSNPN and CDR2 is SVGIG (reference sequence). With V trimmed by 8 bases and J by 4 bases, 13 bases remained unmatched. The length of the CDR3 is 14 residues. The CDR3 bases are TGTGCCAGAACGAGGACAGGAGGTGGCTATGGCTACACCTTC. Its translation: CARTRTGGGYGYTF.

The rearrangement links TRBV11-2 to TRBJ1-5; TRBD1 is a possible D gene (6 bases). V was trimmed by 5 bases and J by 0 bases, leaving 14 bases between them. CDR1 is SGHAT and CDR2 is FQNNGV in the germline V gene. CDR3 length: 16 residues. The CDR3 spells CASSRTEKYSNQPQHF. The CDR3 DNA sequence: TGTGCCAGCAGCAGGACAGAAAAATATAGCAATCAGCCCCAGCATTTT.

In its sample, this clone was seen once. V and J are TRBV5-6 and TRBJ1-2; 7 nucleotides align to TRBD1. Germline CDR1 reads SGHDT; CDR2 reads YYEEEE. The length of the CDR3 is 13 residues. The J segment lost 2 bases and the V segment lost 8 bases, leaving 6 bases of the junction unmatched. The CDR3 DNA reads TGTGCCAGTGCACGGGACAGAAACTATGGCTACACCTTC. This sequence encodes CASARDRNYGYTF.